This passage covers 9 T cell receptor beta chains from one sample sequenced in a study of T-cell memory formation after mild COVID-19. TCRdb analysed the 5' RACE reads with MiXCR anew, one entry per CDR3 protein. Among approximately 190,000 distinct CDR3 sequences listed, 15% to 20% were seen once. The sample comprised PBMCs or a T cell subset sorted from them (not recorded which). All receptors come from an adult woman who had mild COVID-19 (a few samples of this study predate the infection). Cell type and time point are not known.

This clonotype occurred a few times. The chain joins TRBV6-1 to TRBJ1-5, with unresolved D. From germline, CDR1 is MNHNS and CDR2 SASEGT. V was trimmed by 2 bases and J by 4 bases, leaving 15 bases between them. CDR3 size: 16 residues. DNA for the CDR3: TGTGCCAGCAGTGAAATCGGCCTCTATCAGAATCAGCCCCAGCATTTT. It is translated as CASSEIGLYQNQPQHF.

A few counts support this clonotype. Written as DNA, the CDR3 is TGTGCCACCAGTGATGCCGGGACAGGCTCCTACAATGAGCAGTTCTTC. It codes for CATSDAGTGSYNEQFF. The V gene is TRBV24-1, the J gene TRBJ2-1; TRBD1 agrees at 8 bases. After removal of 3 bases from V and 0 bases from J, the junction contained 3 bases not matched to a gene. This CDR3 is 16 amino acids long. Germline CDR1 KGHDR, CDR2 SFDVKD.

This clonotype was seen at least ten times. The genes are TRBV23-1 and TRBJ1-5; D unresolved. TRBV23-1 is labeled an ORF, and its function is uncertain. V was shortened by 7 bases and J by 6 bases, with 16 bases between the two germline ends. The CDR3 sequence is 14 residues long. The CDR3 DNA is TGCGCCAGCACCCCCTCCGCTGGGGTTCAGCCCCAGCATTTT. It encodes CASTPSAGVQPQHF.

This chain connects TRBV20-1 to TRBJ2-3, with 9 bases matching TRBD2. The germline V gene has CDR1 DFQATT and CDR2 SNEGSKA (reference sequence). The CDR3 covers 17 residues. V lost 0 bases, J lost 2 bases, and 9 bases stayed unmatched. The CDR3 DNA is TGCAGTGCTAGAGATCTGTTAGCGGGGGCCATCACAGATACGCAGTATTTT. Translation: CSARDLLAGAITDTQYF.

This clonotype was detected only a few times. The chain carries TRBV5-1 and TRBJ1-6, with a weak D call TRBD1 (6 bases). This CDR3 region has 14 residues. Between the trimmed V and J ends, which lost 3 bases and 6 bases, there was a span of 10 bases. CDR1 and CDR2 (germline): SGHRS, YFSETQ. CDR3: CASSYGQINSPLHF. As DNA, the CDR3 is TGCGCCAGCAGCTACGGACAGATTAATTCACCCCTCCACTTT.

This chain links TRBV30 with TRBJ1-1; 7 nucleotides align to TRBD1. This CDR3 contains 15 residues. The V and J ends lost 2 bases and 2 bases, in that order; junction bases with no gene match: 8. Germline V lookup: CDR1 GTSNPN, CDR2 SVGIG (reference sequence). The CDR3 loop reads CAWSQGDIGNTEAFF. The CDR3 DNA follows: TGTGCCTGGAGTCAGGGGGATATCGGTAACACTGAAGCTTTCTTT.

Only a few counts were recorded for this clonotype. The chain couples TRBV10-3 to TRBJ2-1; the match to TRBD2 covers 8 bases. Germline V gene sequence: CDR1 ENHRY, CDR2 SYGVKD. J lost 7 bases, V lost 3 bases, and 2 bases had no gene match. The CDR3 totals 13 residues. DNA for the CDR3: TGTGCCATCAGTGAATCTAGCGGGAATGAGCAGTTCTTC. The encoded protein is CAISESSGNEQFF.

The rearrangement uses TRBV5-6 and TRBJ2-1; D gene unclear. This CDR3 is 12 amino acids long. Per germline, CDR1 SGHDT and CDR2 YYEEEE. Trimming pared 4 bases from V and 8 bases from J, leaving 10 bases between. The CDR3 reads CASSHTVDEQFF. The DNA of the CDR3 is TGTGCCAGCAGCCATACAGTGGATGAGCAGTTCTTC. Drawing the rest from reference TRBV5-6 and TRBJ2-1, the complete variable domain is DAGVTQSPTHLIKTRGQQVTLRCSPKSGHDTVSWYQQALGQGPQFIFQYYEEEERQRGNFPDRFSGHQFPNYSSELNVNALLLGDSALYLCASSHTVDEQFFGPGTRLTVL.

The chain is built from TRBV4-1 and TRBJ1-4; no reliable D call. CDR3 length equals 16 residues. V was clipped by 0 bases and J by 0 bases, with 8 bases between them. Germline CDR1 is MGHRA and CDR2 is YSYEKL. CDR3 DNA sequence: TGCGCCAGCAGCCAAGACAGCCGTACAACTAATGAAAAACTGTTTTTT. It translates to CASSQDSRTTNEKLFF.